These T cell receptor beta chains were read from a single sample in a study of T cell repertoires in cytomegalovirus infection. No antigens are known for them. One entry per CDR3 protein, called by TCRdb with MiXCR from the reads. The sample lists 90,000 to 130,000 distinct CDR3 sequences; over 9.5% were seen once. The sample was PBMCs, sequenced either directly or after in vitro stimulation (not recorded which). The receptors were gathered from a human donor in good health (CMV status not recorded). Some clones in this sample may be carry-over from other donors' samples. CDR3s include the opening cysteine and the closing phenylalanine or tryptophan. Each record gives: clone size, V gene, J gene, D gene, CDR3 protein, CDR3 DNA. A D gene is named only where the DNA matches it firmly. For some rows the clone size is stated as once, few or many, or as a class when expanded; others skip it.

clone_size: few
v_call: TRBV12-3/TRBV12-4
j_call: TRBJ1-1
d_call: .
cdr3_aa: CASSFWGQNTEAFF
cdr3_nt: TGTGCCAGCAGTTTTTGGGGACAGAACACTGAAGCTTTCTTT

clone_size: many
v_call: TRBV12-3/TRBV12-4
j_call: TRBJ2-2
d_call: .
cdr3_aa: CASSSALLDTGELFF
cdr3_nt: TGTGCCAGCAGCTCGGCTCTGTTGGACACCGGGGAGCTGTTTTTT

clone_size: many
v_call: TRBV10-3
j_call: TRBJ1-2
d_call: .
cdr3_aa: CAISVAGTNYGYTF
cdr3_nt: TGTGCCATCAGTGTTGCGGGAACTAACTATGGCTACACCTTC

clone_size: many
v_call: TRBV7-2
j_call: TRBJ2-3
d_call: TRBD1
cdr3_aa: CASSTGQGSTDTQYF
cdr3_nt: TGTGCCAGCAGCACAGGACAGGGAAGCACAGATACGCAGTATTTT

clone_size: many
v_call: TRBV7-2
j_call: TRBJ1-2
d_call: .
cdr3_aa: CASSLVQGSGLGGYTF
cdr3_nt: TGTGCCAGCAGCTTAGTGCAGGGAAGCGGCCTCGGAGGCTACACCTTC

clone_size: few
v_call: TRBV11-2
j_call: TRBJ1-2
d_call: TRBD1
cdr3_aa: CASSRSPGQGNGYTF
cdr3_nt: TGTGCCAGCAGCCGCTCTCCGGGACAGGGTAATGGCTACACCTTC

clone_size: few
v_call: TRBV28
j_call: TRBJ2-5
d_call: .
cdr3_aa: CASRLRKETQYF
cdr3_nt: TGTGCCAGCAGACTACGGAAAGAGACCCAGTACTTC

clone_size: few
v_call: TRBV7-8
j_call: TRBJ2-7
d_call: .
cdr3_aa: CASSQAHRDYEQYF
cdr3_nt: TGTGCCAGCAGCCAAGCGCACAGGGACTACGAGCAGTACTTC

clone_size: many
v_call: TRBV7-6
j_call: TRBJ2-3
d_call: .
cdr3_aa: CASSPPSGRTDTQYF
cdr3_nt: TGTGCCAGCAGCCCACCCAGCGGGCGCACAGATACGCAGTATTTT

clone_size: many
v_call: TRBV7-9
j_call: TRBJ1-1
d_call: .
cdr3_aa: CASSVQGPNTEAFF
cdr3_nt: TGTGCCAGCAGCGTACAGGGACCGAACACTGAAGCTTTCTTT

clone_size: few
v_call: TRBV12-3/TRBV12-4
j_call: TRBJ2-7
d_call: .
cdr3_aa: CASNRAGNHDYEQYF
cdr3_nt: TGTGCCAGCAACCGAGCGGGTAATCACGACTACGAGCAGTACTTC

clone_size: many
v_call: TRBV7-8
j_call: TRBJ1-4
d_call: TRBD1
cdr3_aa: CASSLTGFGEKLFF
cdr3_nt: TGTGCCAGCAGCTTGACAGGGTTTGGAGAAAAACTGTTTTTT

clone_size: few
v_call: TRBV20-1
j_call: TRBJ2-5
d_call: TRBD2
cdr3_aa: CSARASGRSRTQYF
cdr3_nt: TGCAGTGCTAGAGCTAGCGGGAGAAGTAGGACCCAGTACTTC

clone_size: many
v_call: TRBV7-2
j_call: TRBJ1-5
d_call: .
cdr3_aa: CASSPGGGFQPQHF
cdr3_nt: TGTGCCAGCAGCCCAGGAGGGGGATTTCAGCCCCAGCATTTT

clone_size: many
v_call: TRBV7-2
j_call: TRBJ1-4
d_call: TRBD1
cdr3_aa: CATGTESSTNEKLFF
cdr3_nt: TGTGCCACCGGGACAGAGTCTTCAACTAATGAAAAACTGTTTTTT

clone_size: many
v_call: TRBV4-3
j_call: TRBJ2-3
d_call: .
cdr3_aa: CASSQDKADAETVGFTDTQYF
cdr3_nt: TGCGCCAGCAGCCAAGATAAGGCGGATGCCGAGACCGTGGGGTTCACAGATACGCAGTATTTT

clone_size: many
v_call: TRBV9
j_call: TRBJ1-1
d_call: .
cdr3_aa: CASSVESTGMNTEAFF
cdr3_nt: TGTGCCAGCAGCGTAGAGTCTACAGGAATGAACACTGAAGCTTTCTTT

clone_size: many
v_call: TRBV7-9
j_call: TRBJ1-2
d_call: .
cdr3_aa: CASSLAIEGWTRTNYGYTF
cdr3_nt: TGTGCCAGCAGCTTAGCTATTGAAGGGTGGACGCGAACTAACTATGGCTACACCTTC

clone_size: .
v_call: TRBV29-1
j_call: TRBJ1-2
d_call: .
cdr3_aa: CSVDNGRDYGYTF
cdr3_nt: TGCAGCGTTGATAATGGCAGGGACTATGGCTACACCTTC

clone_size: few
v_call: TRBV30
j_call: TRBJ1-5
d_call: .
cdr3_aa: CAWSKLGLSRNQPQHF
cdr3_nt: TGTGCCTGGAGTAAATTGGGATTATCAAGAAATCAGCCCCAGCATTTT

clone_size: few
v_call: TRBV6-2/TRBV6-3
j_call: TRBJ2-5
d_call: .
cdr3_aa: CASGAPSSGQETQYF
cdr3_nt: TGTGCCAGCGGGGCTCCGAGTTCCGGTCAAGAGACCCAGTACTTC